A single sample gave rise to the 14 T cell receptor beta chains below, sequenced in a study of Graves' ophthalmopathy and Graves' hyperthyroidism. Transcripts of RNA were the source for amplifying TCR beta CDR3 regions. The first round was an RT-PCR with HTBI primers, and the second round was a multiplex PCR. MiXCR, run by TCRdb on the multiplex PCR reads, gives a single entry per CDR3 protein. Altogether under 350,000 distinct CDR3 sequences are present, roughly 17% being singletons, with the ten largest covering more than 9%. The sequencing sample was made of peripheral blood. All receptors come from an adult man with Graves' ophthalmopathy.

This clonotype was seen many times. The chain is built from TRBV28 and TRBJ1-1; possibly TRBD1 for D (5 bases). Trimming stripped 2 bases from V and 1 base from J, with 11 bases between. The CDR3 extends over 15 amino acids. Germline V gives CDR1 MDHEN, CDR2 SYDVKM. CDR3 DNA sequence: TGTGCCAGCAGTTTAGGGGCGGAGGGGAACACTGAAGCTTTCTTT. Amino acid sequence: CASSLGAEGNTEAFF.

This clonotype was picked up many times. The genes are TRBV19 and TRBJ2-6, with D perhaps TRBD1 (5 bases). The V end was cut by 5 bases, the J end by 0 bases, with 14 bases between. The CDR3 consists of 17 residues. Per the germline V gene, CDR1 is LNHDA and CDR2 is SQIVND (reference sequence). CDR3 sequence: CASSLRRGNSGANVLTF. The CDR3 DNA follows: TGTGCCAGTAGTCTACGAAGGGGAAACTCTGGGGCCAACGTCCTGACTTTC. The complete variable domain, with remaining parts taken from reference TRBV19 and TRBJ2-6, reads DGGITQSPKYLFRKEGQNVTLSCEQNLNHDAMYWYRQDPGQGLRLIYYSQIVNDFQKGDIAEGYSVSREKKESFPLTVTSAQKNPTAFYLCASSLRRGNSGANVLTFGAGSRLTVL.

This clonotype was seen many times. CDR3 nucleotide sequence: TGCGCCAGCAGCTACGGACTGGGGGAAGAGACCCAGTACTTC. Amino acids: CASSYGLGEETQYF. This sequence joins TRBV5-1 and TRBJ2-5; D may be TRBD1 or TRBD2 (5 bases each). Germline V lookup: CDR1 SGHRS, CDR2 YFSETQ. Trimming removed 3 bases at V and 3 bases at J, with 12 bases between. The CDR3 runs 14 residues.

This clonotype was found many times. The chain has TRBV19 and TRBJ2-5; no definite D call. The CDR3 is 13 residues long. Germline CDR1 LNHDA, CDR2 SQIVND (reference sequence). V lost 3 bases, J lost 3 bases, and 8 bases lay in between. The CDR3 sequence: CASSISVEETQYF. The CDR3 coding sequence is TGTGCCAGTAGTATCAGCGTCGAAGAGACCCAGTACTTC.

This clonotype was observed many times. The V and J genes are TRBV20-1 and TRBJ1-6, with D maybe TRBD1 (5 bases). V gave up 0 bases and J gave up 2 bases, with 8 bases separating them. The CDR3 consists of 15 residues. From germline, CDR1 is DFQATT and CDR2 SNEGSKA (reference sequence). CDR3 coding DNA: TGCAGTGCTAGAGAGGGGCTGACCTATAATTCACCCCTCCACTTT. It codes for CSAREGLTYNSPLHF.

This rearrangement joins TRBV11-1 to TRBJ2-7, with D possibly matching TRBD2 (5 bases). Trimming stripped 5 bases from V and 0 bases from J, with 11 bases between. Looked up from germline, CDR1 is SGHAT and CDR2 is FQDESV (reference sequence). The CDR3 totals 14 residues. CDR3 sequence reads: CASSHRGISYEQYF. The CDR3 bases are TGTGCCAGCAGCCACCGAGGGATCTCCTACGAGCAGTACTTC.

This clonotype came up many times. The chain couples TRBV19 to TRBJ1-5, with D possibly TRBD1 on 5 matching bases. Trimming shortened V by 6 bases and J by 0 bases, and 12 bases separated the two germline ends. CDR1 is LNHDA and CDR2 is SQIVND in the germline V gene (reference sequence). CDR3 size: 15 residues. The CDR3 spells CASSPGGASNQPQHF. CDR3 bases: TGTGCCAGTAGCCCTGGGGGAGCTAGCAATCAGCCCCAGCATTTT.

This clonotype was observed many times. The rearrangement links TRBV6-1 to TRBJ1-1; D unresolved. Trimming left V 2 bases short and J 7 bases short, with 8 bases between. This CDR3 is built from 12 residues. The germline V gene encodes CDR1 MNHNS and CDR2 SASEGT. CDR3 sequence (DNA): TGTGCCAGCAGTGAATTGGCGAGTGAAGCTTTCTTT. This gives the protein CASSELASEAFF.

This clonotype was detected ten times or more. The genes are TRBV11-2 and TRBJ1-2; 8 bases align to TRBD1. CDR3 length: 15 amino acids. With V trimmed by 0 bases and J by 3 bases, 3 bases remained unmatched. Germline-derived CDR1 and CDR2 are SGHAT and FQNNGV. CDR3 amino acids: CASSLDRGQDYGYTF. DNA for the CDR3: TGTGCCAGCAGCTTAGACAGGGGGCAGGACTATGGCTACACCTTC.

CDR3 amino acids: CASVAGNQPQHF. CDR3 DNA: TGTGCCAGCGTTGCGGGAAATCAGCCCCAGCATTTT. V gene TRBV6-5 combines with J gene TRBJ1-5; D is unclear. Trimming stripped 8 bases from V and 4 bases from J, with 9 bases between. The CDR3 totals 12 residues. From germline, CDR1 is MNHEY and CDR2 SVGAGI.

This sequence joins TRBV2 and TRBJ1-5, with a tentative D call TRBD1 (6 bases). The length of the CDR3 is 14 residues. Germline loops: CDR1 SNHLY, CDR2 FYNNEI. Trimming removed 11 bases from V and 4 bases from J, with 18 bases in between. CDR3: CAGTRDRTNQPQHF. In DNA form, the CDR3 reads TGTGCCGGCACTAGAGACAGGACAAATCAGCCCCAGCATTTT.

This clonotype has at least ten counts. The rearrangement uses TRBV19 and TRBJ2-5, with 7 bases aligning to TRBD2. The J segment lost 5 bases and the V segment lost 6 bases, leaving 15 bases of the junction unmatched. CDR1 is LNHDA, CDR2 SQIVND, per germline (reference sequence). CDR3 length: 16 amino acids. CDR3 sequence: CASRGRRGMPSETQYF. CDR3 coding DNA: TGTGCCAGTAGGGGCAGGCGGGGGATGCCTTCTGAGACCCAGTACTTC.

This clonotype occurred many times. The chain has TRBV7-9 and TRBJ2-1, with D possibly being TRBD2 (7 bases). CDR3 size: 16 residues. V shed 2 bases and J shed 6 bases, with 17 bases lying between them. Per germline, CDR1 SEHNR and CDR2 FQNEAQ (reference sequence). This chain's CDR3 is CASSLTMGGPLNEQFF. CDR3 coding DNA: TGTGCCAGCAGCTTAACAATGGGGGGGCCTCTCAATGAGCAGTTCTTC.

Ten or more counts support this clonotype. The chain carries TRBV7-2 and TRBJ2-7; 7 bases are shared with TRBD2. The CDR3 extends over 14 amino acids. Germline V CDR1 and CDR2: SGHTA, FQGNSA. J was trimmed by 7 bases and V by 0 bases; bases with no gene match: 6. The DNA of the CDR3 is TGTGCCAGCAGCTTAGCGCTTCTAGCGGAGGAGCAGTACTTC. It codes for CASSLALLAEEQYF.